This TCR beta chain was observed in a study of cytotoxic CD8 clonotypes in ibrutinib-treated CLL. As to this clone: Its antigen is not known.

General study points: Whereas clonality rose at ibrutinib response, it declined toward baseline at progression.

CDR1 is SGHNT and CDR2 is YENEEA in the germline V gene. This CDR3 has 13 amino acids. With V trimmed by 6 bases and J by 5 bases, 4 bases remained unmatched. Sequencing was designed to attain a depth spanning 1 in 200,000 to 1 in 1 million T cells. TCRdb's table, derived via immunoSEQ multiplex PCR, lists solely in-frame clones and lacks some. The sample carries approximately 130,000 clones, 80% to 90% recorded once. The chain employs TRBV11-3 and TRBJ2-5; 9 nucleotides line up with TRBD1. This sequence was found in a human donor with chronic lymphocytic leukemia. The specimen comprised PBMCs, sampled after 24 months of ibrutinib treatment. The CDR3 region is CASRGTGSETQYF. CDR3 nucleotide sequence: TGTGCCAGCAGAGGGACAGGGAGTGAGACCCAGTACTTC. Drawing the rest from reference TRBV11-3 and TRBJ2-5, the complete variable domain is EAGVVQSPRYKIIEKKQPVAFWCNPISGHNTLYWYLQNLGQGPELLIRYENEEAVDDSQLPKDRFSAERLKGVDSTLKIQPAELGDSAVYLCASRGTGSETQYFGPGTRLLVL.